One TCR beta chain is described in this entry. Antigen unknown. An Oncomine TCR Beta short-read assay was used to sequence the DNA from cultured CD4+ T cells. Genomic DNA from cultured CD4+ T cells was extracted. In TCRdb, the PCR reads were re-called with MiXCR into one record per CDR3 protein. The sample contains 15,000 to 20,000 distinct CDR3 sequences, around a third of which appear only once. The data originate from a study of vaccination and CD4 T cells after COVID-19. Whole-study context: The convalescents, six males and four females, included two who were Hispanic.

The CDR3 is 13 amino acids. Trimming took off 5 bases at V and 4 bases at J, with 11 bases between the two ends. Germline V gene sequence: CDR1 LGHNA, CDR2 YSLEER. Stated treatment: 10-day PBMC culture with coronavirus spike peptide pools or control peptides (ViraFEST assay). TCRs were sequenced by ViraFEST after antigen-specific T cells had been expanded with peptide pools. The sequenced material came from cultured CD4+ T cells from blood. This chain connects TRBV4-3 to TRBJ1-1; D is undetermined. The clonotype originates from a human donor with COVID-19. CDR3 region: CASSTAEGTEAFF. The CDR3 bases are TGCGCCAGCAGCACAGCGGAGGGCACTGAAGCTTTCTTT.